Below, one T cell receptor beta chain is given with its context. TCRdb's copy holds only in-frame clones and misses some; the assay was immunoSEQ multiplex PCR. The data hold approximately 3,300 clones, with about 88% observed a single time. V was shortened by 6 bases and J by 5 bases, with 16 bases between the two germline ends. Germline V CDR1 and CDR2: LGHNT, FRNRAP. This CDR3 contains 14 residues. The data derive from a study of hypomethylating agent response in myelodysplastic syndrome. This chain uses TRBV12-5 with TRBJ1-1; D remains unclear. This TCR derives from a human donor with myelodysplastic syndrome. Sequences were derived from bone marrow, sampled before or after starting hypomethylating agent treatment for myelodysplastic syndrome (not recorded which). The CDR3 region is CASGSDPMGTEAFF. CDR3 nucleotides: TGTGCTAGTGGCTCGGATCCTATGGGGACTGAAGCTTTCTTT.